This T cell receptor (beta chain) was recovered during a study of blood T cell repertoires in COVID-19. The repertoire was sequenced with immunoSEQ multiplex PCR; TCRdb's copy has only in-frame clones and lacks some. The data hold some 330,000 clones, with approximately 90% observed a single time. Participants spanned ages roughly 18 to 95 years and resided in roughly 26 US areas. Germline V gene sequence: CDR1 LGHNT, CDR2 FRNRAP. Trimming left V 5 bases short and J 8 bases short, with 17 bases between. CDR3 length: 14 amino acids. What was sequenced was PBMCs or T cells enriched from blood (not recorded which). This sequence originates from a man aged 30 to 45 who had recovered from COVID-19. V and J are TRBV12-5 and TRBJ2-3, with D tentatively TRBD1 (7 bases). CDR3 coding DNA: TGTGCTAGTGGTCTCCTGGAGGGGGCGGGTACGCAGTATTTT. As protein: CASGLLEGAGTQYF.